This T cell receptor beta chain was captured in a study of blood T cells in healthy people across ages. Study results and limitations: Those diversity estimates obtained from one million T cells were thought to be underestimates. Higher diversity, along with more naive CD4+ cells, distinguished long-lived donors from aged donors.

Worth noting for this clonotype: Its antigen is currently unknown.

Each sample had at least 6 million PBMCs isolated. With a J-beta primer mix and a sample-barcoded 5' primer, a second PCR ran about 7 to 11 cycles. From the 5' RACE reads, TCRdb called clonotypes with MiXCR, one entry per CDR3 protein. The table lists 980,000 or so distinct CDR3 sequences, around 48% of them singletons. The CDR3 loop spans 14 amino acids. V and J are TRBV21-1 and TRBJ1-2. TRBV21-1 is noted as a pseudogene. The sequenced material came from blood. This sequence was found in a man aged 25 to 45 in good health. The CDR3 reads CASSKGNWPYGYTF. CDR3 nucleotides: TGTGCCAGCAGCAAAGGGAATTGGCCATATGGCTACACCTTC.